Listed here are 31 T cell receptor beta chains from one sample, sequenced in a study of CD8 T cells in Susac syndrome. RNA was extracted with the RNeasy kit, and a quantity of about 0.45 to 1 ug was reverse transcribed using random hexamers. TCRdb fed the immunoSEQ multiplex PCR reads into MiXCR, producing one record per CDR3 protein. The sample holds about 280,000 distinct CDR3 sequences, 80% to 90% seen once. Sample: CD8+ T cells from PBMCs. Receptors were obtained from a human donor with multiple sclerosis.

This chain uses TRBV20-1 with TRBJ1-5; D is possibly TRBD1 (5 bases). Trimming pared 6 bases from V and 0 bases from J, leaving 12 bases between. CDR1 is DFQATT, CDR2 SNEGSKA, per germline (reference sequence). This CDR3 spans 14 amino acids. Here the CDR3 DNA reads TGCAGTGCGCCGAGGGGATATAGCAATCAGCCCCAGCATTTT. It encodes CSAPRGYSNQPQHF.

V usage is TRBV27 and J usage is TRBJ2-5; D tentatively reads TRBD1 or TRBD2 (6 bases each). CDR1 is MNHEY and CDR2 is SMNVEV in the germline V gene (reference sequence). This CDR3 comprises 16 residues. V was clipped by 8 bases and J by 4 bases, with 23 bases between them. The DNA of the CDR3 is TGTGCCAGCTCGGGGGCAGGGCCCGTCCCAGGAGAGACCCAGTACTTC. Amino acid sequence: CASSGAGPVPGETQYF.

The table lists this clonotype with a few counts. CDR3 protein: CASSKNRDRSYNEQFF. CDR3 nucleotide sequence: TGTGCCAGCAGCAAAAACCGGGACAGATCCTACAATGAGCAGTTCTTC. V gene TRBV12-3 or TRBV12-4 combines with J gene TRBJ2-1; 7 bases agree with TRBD1. V lost 6 bases, J lost 1 base, and 9 bases stayed unmatched. The CDR3 runs 16 residues.

This chain joins TRBV29-1 and TRBJ2-7, with 11 bases lining up with TRBD2. Germline loops: CDR1 SQVTM, CDR2 ANQGSEA. This CDR3 region has 14 residues. V lost 2 bases and J lost 4; bases outside the gene matches: 4. The CDR3 spells CSVETSGSLYEQYF. The DNA of the CDR3 is TGCAGCGTTGAAACTAGCGGGAGTCTATACGAGCAGTACTTC.

This clonotype was seen more than once but under ten times. This sequence joins TRBV2 and TRBJ2-5, with 7 positions matching TRBD2. This CDR3 comprises 13 residues. The V and J ends lost 3 bases and 4 bases, in that order; junction bases with no gene match: 2. The germline CDR1 and CDR2 sequences are SNHLY and FYNNEI. The CDR3, as DNA: TGTGCCAGCAGTGACGGCGGGAGAGAGACCCAGTACTTC. Translated: CASSDGGRETQYF.

The rearrangement links TRBV10-3 to TRBJ1-3; D is ambiguous. The CDR3 consists of 14 residues. Germline CDR1 is ENHRY and CDR2 is SYGVKD. The V end was cut by 3 bases, the J end by 0 bases, with 6 bases between. Here the CDR3 DNA reads TGTGCCATCAGTGAAGTTGCCTCTGGAAACACCATATATTTT. Its translation is CAISEVASGNTIYF.

The V call is TRBV19, the J call TRBJ1-1; no firm D call. Trimming took off 7 bases at V and 7 bases at J, with 22 bases between the two ends. The germline CDR1 and CDR2 sequences are LNHDA and SQIVND (reference sequence). This CDR3 region has 15 residues. CDR3 amino acids: CASNYLGDTLDEAFF. For the CDR3, the DNA is TGTGCCAGTAACTATCTCGGCGACACTCTCGATGAAGCTTTCTTT.

The J gene is TRBJ1-2, the V gene TRBV9, with D maybe TRBD1 (5 bases). The CDR3 sequence is 17 residues long. The V end lost 0 bases, the J end lost 8 bases, and 23 bases lay between the germline ends. Germline V gene sequence: CDR1 SGDLS, CDR2 YYNGEE. The chain's CDR3 is CASSVESGRAGKGGYTF. CDR3 sequence (DNA): TGTGCCAGCAGCGTAGAATCAGGACGAGCCGGAAAGGGGGGCTACACCTTC.

This sequence joins TRBV19 and TRBJ2-1; 8 bases match TRBD1. The ends lost 5 bases at V and 2 bases at J; junction bases unmatched: 5. This CDR3 comprises 15 residues. Germline loops: CDR1 LNHDA, CDR2 SQIVND (reference sequence). Written as DNA, the CDR3 is TGTGCCAGTAGTCCCCGGGACAGGCCCTACAATGAGCAGTTCTTC. Its translation is CASSPRDRPYNEQFF.

V is TRBV2 and J is TRBJ2-2, with TRBD2 matching 11 bases. There are 14 residues in the CDR3. Germline values: CDR1 SNHLY, CDR2 FYNNEI. Trimming cost V 10 bases and J 5 bases; bases outside gene matches: 6. The CDR3 DNA reads as TGTGCCATCCTAGCGGGAGGTGGAACCGGGGAGCTGTTTTTT. Translated: CAILAGGGTGELFF.

The chain employs TRBV20-1 and TRBJ2-5; D tentatively fits TRBD1 or TRBD2 (6 bases each). The CDR3 is made up of 12 amino acids. V was pared by 6 bases and J by 4 bases, with 12 bases between. CDR1 DFQATT and CDR2 SNEGSKA come from the germline V gene (reference sequence). CDR3 in amino acids: CSAHRDLETQYF. The CDR3 region has the DNA TGCAGTGCCCACAGGGACTTAGAGACCCAGTACTTC.

This clonotype was seen a single time. CDR3 region: CASSVVIGALGEQFF. The CDR3 region has the DNA TGTGCCAGCAGCGTAGTTATTGGGGCCCTCGGGGAGCAGTTCTTC. The chain carries TRBV9 and TRBJ2-1, with D maybe TRBD1 (5 bases). This CDR3 has 15 residues. With 0 bases removed from V and 10 bases from J, the gap between germline ends came to 17 bases. CDR1 and CDR2 from the germline V gene are SGDLS and YYNGEE.

The chain joins TRBV15 to TRBJ2-2, with 8 positions matching TRBD2. V shed 0 bases, J shed 6 bases, and the junction held 9 bases outside the gene matches. This CDR3 contains 17 residues. Looked up from germline, CDR1 is LNHNV and CDR2 is YYDKDF (reference sequence). This chain's CDR3 is CATSRETGTRSAGELFF. The DNA for the CDR3 is TGTGCCACCAGCAGAGAAACTGGGACTAGATCCGCCGGGGAGCTGTTTTTT.

This chain connects TRBV3-1 to TRBJ2-7; D might be TRBD2 (5 bases). In germline, CDR1 is LGHDT, CDR2 YNNKEL (reference sequence). CDR3 length: 16 residues. Trimming stripped 1 base from V and 7 bases from J, with 20 bases between. CDR3: CASSQAPGVGVWEQYF. Here the CDR3 DNA reads TGTGCCAGCAGCCAAGCTCCCGGGGTAGGCGTATGGGAGCAGTACTTC.

The chain couples TRBV4-2 to TRBJ2-1; possibly TRBD2 for D (5 bases). V was shortened by 1 base and J by 4 bases, with 11 bases between the two germline ends. CDR3 length equals 15 residues. Germline V gene sequence: CDR1 LGHNA, CDR2 YNFKEQ. This CDR3 is CASSQGADLYNEQFF. CDR3 DNA: TGTGCCAGCAGCCAAGGGGCGGACTTATACAATGAGCAGTTCTTC.

The chain recombines TRBV7-9 with TRBJ2-5; the match to TRBD2 covers 10 bases. Losses at the gene ends were 4 bases for V and 3 bases for J; bases not matched to a gene: 8. The V gene's germline CDR1 is SEHNR and CDR2 FQNEAQ (reference sequence). The CDR3 is 16 residues long. The CDR3, as DNA: TGTGCCAGCAGCTCCACCCCCGGGACTAGCGAAGAGACCCAGTACTTC. Encoded protein: CASSSTPGTSEETQYF.

This chain joins TRBV10-1 and TRBJ2-3; TRBD1 aligns across 7 bases. Trimming cost V 2 bases and J 2 bases; bases outside gene matches: 4. Germline-derived CDR1 and CDR2 are WNHNN and SYGVQD (reference sequence). The CDR3 sequence is 15 residues long. CDR3 nucleotides: TGCGCCAGCAGTGAGGGGACAGTCCTCACAGATACGCAGTATTTT. As protein: CASSEGTVLTDTQYF.

The chain combines TRBV6-2 or TRBV6-3 with TRBJ2-2; 7 bases are shared with TRBD2. Losses at the gene ends were 2 bases for V and 6 bases for J; bases not matched to a gene: 9. The germline gives CDR1 MNHEY, CDR2 SVGEGT. The CDR3 is made up of 16 amino acids. The CDR3 here is CASSYGKGREAGELFF. For the CDR3, the DNA is TGTGCCAGCAGTTACGGGAAAGGACGGGAGGCCGGGGAGCTGTTTTTT.

The chain combines TRBV19 with TRBJ2-3; D might be TRBD2 (5 bases). V dropped 5 bases and J dropped 4 bases, with 10 bases sitting between them. Germline values: CDR1 LNHDA, CDR2 SQIVND (reference sequence). This CDR3 has 13 residues. The CDR3 sequence is CASSPNGADTQYF. The CDR3 region has the DNA TGTGCCAGTAGTCCCAACGGGGCAGATACGCAGTATTTT.

The J gene is TRBJ2-4, the V gene TRBV27; D unclear. The CDR3 runs to 14 residues. Per the germline V gene, CDR1 is MNHEY and CDR2 is SMNVEV (reference sequence). Trimming removed 2 bases from V and 10 bases from J, with 15 bases in between. CDR3 amino acids: CASSLSPVTQIQYF. DNA for the CDR3: TGTGCCAGCAGTTTAAGTCCAGTAACCCAAATTCAGTACTTC.

The rearrangement uses TRBV10-3 and TRBJ2-7; D uncertain. CDR1 is ENHRY, CDR2 SYGVKD, per germline. The CDR3 is 14 residues long. V lost 3 bases to trimming and J lost 0 bases, with 9 bases between them. In DNA form, the CDR3 reads TGTGCCATCAGTGACGCGGTTAGCTCCTACGAGCAGTACTTC. It is translated as CAISDAVSSYEQYF.

The CDR3 sequence: CASTPPGGGDTEAFF. CDR3 in DNA: TGTGCCAGCACCCCCCCGGGGGGTGGAGACACTGAAGCTTTCTTT. The gene calls are TRBV28 and TRBJ1-1; weak D call: TRBD1 (5 bases). Germline CDR1 is MDHEN and CDR2 is SYDVKM. The CDR3 has 15 amino acids. V was pared by 7 bases and J by 3 bases, with 18 bases between.

The V gene is TRBV28, the J gene TRBJ1-6; D unclear. The germline V gene has CDR1 MDHEN and CDR2 SYDVKM. The CDR3 has 14 residues. V gave up 4 bases and J gave up 2 bases, with 6 bases separating them. The CDR3 nucleotides read TGTGCCAGCAGTTATTGGCCCTATAATTCACCCCTCCACTTT. Its protein product is CASSYWPYNSPLHF.

The chain couples TRBV7-3 to TRBJ2-7; the D gene is possibly TRBD2 (5 bases). The germline V gene has CDR1 SGHTA and CDR2 FQGTGA. Between the trimmed V and J ends, which lost 1 base and 5 bases, there was a span of 12 bases. CDR3 size: 14 residues. Written as DNA, the CDR3 is TGTGCCAGCAGCTTAAATCGCGCGGGCGACGAGCAGTACTTC. Amino acids: CASSLNRAGDEQYF.

The chain links TRBV19 to TRBJ2-3; D is unresolved. Germline V gene sequence: CDR1 LNHDA, CDR2 SQIVND (reference sequence). The CDR3 is 15 amino acids. Between the trimmed V and J ends, which lost 3 bases and 6 bases, there was a span of 16 bases. CDR3 nucleotide sequence: TGTGCCAGTAGTATTTTAGGACGCACTTGGGATACGCAGTATTTT. Protein sequence: CASSILGRTWDTQYF.

V gene TRBV2 combines with J gene TRBJ2-7, with a tentative D call TRBD2 (6 bases). The CDR3 extends over 13 amino acids. Germline V gene sequence: CDR1 SNHLY, CDR2 FYNNEI. V lost 6 bases and J 3 bases, leaving 12 bases between the germline ends. DNA of the CDR3: TGTGCCAGCAGCGCGGGACTTCACTACGAGCAGTACTTC. It translates to CASSAGLHYEQYF.

The chain links TRBV28 to TRBJ2-3; 10 nucleotides align to TRBD2. CDR1 and CDR2 from the germline V gene are MDHEN and SYDVKM. The CDR3 runs to 15 residues. V lost 3 bases to trimming and J lost 4 bases; unmatched junction nucleotides: 4. CDR3 bases: TGTGCCAGCAGTTTTCTAGCGGGAGTTTCAGATACGCAGTATTTT. This sequence encodes CASSFLAGVSDTQYF.

The rearrangement links TRBV9 to TRBJ1-5; no clear D. This CDR3 contains 13 residues. The V gene lost 0 bases and the J gene lost 7 bases, with 8 bases spanning the gap. CDR1 and CDR2 from the germline V gene are SGDLS and YYNGEE. CDR3 nucleotides: TGTGCCAGCAGCGTAGGGAGTGGCCAGCCCCAGCATTTT. Amino acid sequence: CASSVGSGQPQHF.

This clonotype has only a few counts. V usage is TRBV27 and J usage is TRBJ2-7, with 10 bases matching TRBD2. The CDR3 has 16 residues. J gave up 3 bases and V 5 bases, and 10 bases lay outside the gene matches. Per germline, CDR1 MNHEY and CDR2 SMNVEV (reference sequence). DNA for the CDR3: TGTGCCAGCAGTGTCTCAAGCGGGAGGGCCTTCTACGAGCAGTACTTC. Translating gives CASSVSSGRAFYEQYF.

The chain employs TRBV7-6 and TRBJ2-1; D possibly corresponds to TRBD2 (6 bases). This CDR3 is 14 amino acids long. Germline V gives CDR1 SGHVS, CDR2 FNYEAQ. With 5 bases removed from V and 7 bases from J, the gap between germline ends came to 15 bases. CDR3 nucleotides: TGTGCCAGCAGCCGGGGAGGAGTAGCGAATGAGCAGTTCTTC. Protein product: CASSRGGVANEQFF.

This CDR3 reads CASRPGTSPSNEQFF. In nucleotides, the CDR3 is TGTGCCAGCAGACCCGGGACTAGCCCATCGAATGAGCAGTTCTTC. The rearrangement joins TRBV27 to TRBJ2-1, with 9 positions matching TRBD2. The CDR3 contains 15 residues. J lost 7 bases, V lost 6 bases, and 10 bases had no gene match. CDR1 and CDR2 (germline): MNHEY, SMNVEV (reference sequence).